This T cell receptor beta chain was obtained from a study of T-cell memory formation after mild COVID-19. Study as a whole: The two donors had largely donor-specific TCR clusters. Broader study findings: Certain responding clones were present in pre-infection memory, suggesting participation of cross-reactive memory.

The CDR3 contains 13 residues. V was clipped by 6 bases and J by 0 bases, with 5 bases between them. Germline loops: CDR1 KGHDR, CDR2 SFDVKD. This clonotype occurred a few times. What it recognizes is unknown. It was 5'RACE with constant-segment primers that produced the TCR alpha and TCR beta cDNA libraries, which carried sample barcodes and UMIs. One entry per CDR3 protein results from TCRdb running MiXCR on the 5' RACE reads. The sample records around 200,000 distinct CDR3 sequences, about a fifth being singletons. Specimen: PBMCs or a T cell subset sorted from them (not recorded which). The rearrangement joins TRBV24-1 to TRBJ1-5; D is uncertain. The clonotype originates from an adult woman who had mild COVID-19 (a few samples of this study predate the infection). Cell type and time point are not known. CDR3 in amino acids: CATSSNSNQPQHF. CDR3 in DNA: TGTGCCACCAGTTCAAATAGCAATCAGCCCCAGCATTTT.